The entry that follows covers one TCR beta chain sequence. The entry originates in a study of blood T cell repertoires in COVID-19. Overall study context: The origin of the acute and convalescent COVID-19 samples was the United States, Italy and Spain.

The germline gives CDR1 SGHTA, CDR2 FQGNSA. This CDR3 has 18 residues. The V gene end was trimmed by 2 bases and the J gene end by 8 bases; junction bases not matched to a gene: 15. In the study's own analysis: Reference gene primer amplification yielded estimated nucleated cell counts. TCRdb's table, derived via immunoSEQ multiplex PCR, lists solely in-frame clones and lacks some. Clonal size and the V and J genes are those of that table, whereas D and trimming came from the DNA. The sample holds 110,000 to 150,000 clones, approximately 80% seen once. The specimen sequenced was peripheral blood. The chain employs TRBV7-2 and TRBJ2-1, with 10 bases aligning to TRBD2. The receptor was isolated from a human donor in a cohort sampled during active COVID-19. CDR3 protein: CASSLTGSGTSALYEQFF. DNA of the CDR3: TGTGCCAGCAGCTTAACCGGCTCCGGGACTAGCGCACTTTATGAGCAGTTCTTC. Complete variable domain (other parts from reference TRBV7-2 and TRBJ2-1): GAGVSQSPSNKVTEKGKDVELRCDPISGHTALYWYRQSLGQGLEFLIYFQGNSAPDKSGLPSDRFSAERTGGSVSTLTIQRTQQEDSAVYLCASSLTGSGTSALYEQFFGPGTRLTVL.